The clone carrying this TCR beta chain was recorded at least ten times. Its specificity is not known. This sample was taken from a study of breast tumors, draining lymph nodes, adjacent tissues. Study-wide points: Compared with lymph nodes, tumors were less diverse; compared with nontumor tissue, more. Data only fit, rather than demonstrated, lymph node origin of most tumor T cells. Most tumor T cells seemingly derive from lymph node, then expand in tumor.

TCRdb ran MiXCR on the multiplex PCR reads and lists one entry per CDR3 protein. The data hold 150,000 to 200,000 distinct CDR3 sequences, with about 30% observed a single time. Breast cancer patients provided tissue from their axillary draining lymph nodes. Germline assignment: CDR1 MNHEY and CDR2 SVGAGI. V dropped 6 bases and J dropped 6; count of bases not matched to a gene: 7. The CDR3 loop spans 13 amino acids. The chain employs TRBV6-5 and TRBJ1-2; TRBD1 matches 7 bases. Material for sequencing was axillary lymph node tissue. This receptor was identified in a female donor with breast cancer. Some clones in this sample may be carry-over from other donors' samples. Here the CDR3 DNA reads TGTGCCAGCAGCCGACAGGGAGGTCATGGCTACACCTTC. The encoded protein is CASSRQGGHGYTF.